A selection of T cell receptor beta chains follows, all from one sample in a study of control samples from healthy donors and cancer patients. Data came from immunoSEQ multiplex PCR; TCRdb stores just in-frame clones and leaves some out. The sample carries about 160,000 clones, 85% to 90% recorded once. Sequenced sample: blood. The origin of the receptors is a man in his thirties or forties in good health. Both conserved end residues are trimmed from each CDR3. Not all rows give a size; the values are once, few, many and, for expanded clones, a class.

v_gene	j_gene	abundance	CDR3aa
TRBV5-4	TRBJ2-5	NA	ASSSGTFQETQY
TRBV4-3	TRBJ1-1	NA	ASSPGRGLLNTEAF
TRBV6-5	TRBJ1-2	NA	ASTPGQIYGYT
TRBV28	TRBJ2-7	NA	DQGYEQY
TRBV9	TRBJ2-7	NA	ASSPQGGLAGEQY
TRBV27	TRBJ2-7	NA	ASSLGLAASYEQY
TRBV5-4	TRBJ1-4	few	ASSLGGQGSEKLF
TRBV5-6	TRBJ2-2	NA	ASSLGSGNTGELF
TRBV5-6	TRBJ1-2	NA	ASRPSSGADYGYT
TRBV9	TRBJ1-4	NA	ASSARDRVDGSEKLF
TRBV7-8	TRBJ2-5	NA	ASSLAGGGRETQY
TRBV6-5	TRBJ1-5	NA	ASSYSRGAGQPQH
TRBV16	TRBJ1-1	NA	ASSQFAGGGTEAF
TRBV3-1/TRBV3-2	TRBJ2-5	once	ASSFRTGRETQY